What follows is one TCR beta chain and its context. Its antigen is still unknown. No clone much larger than this one lies a single base away; base qualities are absent. The data were taken from a study of cytomegalovirus exposure and HLA in healthy donors (TCRdb year 2017). In terms of the full investigation: In an earlier analysis of roughly 590 of the donors, 276 Gb of sequence data and approximately 100 million unique TCR beta sequences from about 179 million T cells were reported. Roughly 300 gigabases of sequencing data and around 80 million unique TCR sequences made up an early release that covered approximately 650 HLA-typed donors. Of the approximately 400 genotyped donors, about 80% fell in the genetic ancestry cluster associated with self-reported Caucasian donors. The aim of the study was to test whether cataloging public T cell receptors could identify signatures of past pathogen exposure. The study profiled the T cell repertoires of more than 500 subjects by immunosequencing and related them to cytomegalovirus serostatus. Besides the first cohort of 666 subjects, a separate validation cohort made up of 95 to 150 different subjects was used. To predict cytomegalovirus infection status, the study combined high-throughput TCR immunosequencing, statistical association of individual TCRs with disease status, and machine learning. In a later analysis, previously published TCR beta repertoires from 550 to 750 donors were re-analyzed and high-resolution HLA genotyping was added so that TCR occurrence patterns could be studied. Rather than drawing on any new phenotypic data, the later analysis identified candidate immune exposures from TCR beta sequences and the way those sequences occurred across donors. In an earlier analysis of roughly 580 of the donors, high-throughput TCR beta sequencing was used to judge whether each TCR beta V gene segment behaved as functional or pseudogenic. Donor age, sex, ethnicity and CMV serostatus were compiled together with the repertoire data. Genome-wide SNP genotypes for about three fifths of the roughly 670 donors were used in a later genetic analysis, which treated that subset as a discovery cohort. All discovery cohort repertoires had been generated using a single sequencing platform. Both class I and class II loci were covered by HLA typing, at four-digit resolution. Typing coverage varied by locus: about 620-630 donors for A, B, C, DRB1 and DQB1; around 560 for DQA1; around 570 for DPA1; approximately 450 for DPB1. A few DR-DQ haplotypes were handled as single units for association and clustering because linkage in the cohort was strong. Across 300 to 400 genotyped donors of the cohort, an average of about 240,000 unique TCR beta nucleotide sequences per donor were sequenced, and approximately 19% of those sequences were non-productive. The paper's findings and limits, for the study overall: The classifier was reported to diagnose cytomegalovirus status with high specificity and sensitivity in both the original cohort and the validation cohort. In a later analysis, the rate of TCR association differed among HLA loci, with DRB1 alleles having the most associated TCRs and HLA-C alleles having the fewest. A few of the identified cytomegalovirus-associated TCR beta chains were confirmed in vitro to be specific for cytomegalovirus antigens. According to a later genetic analysis, donors in an Asian-associated ancestry cluster had fewer N-insertions in productive TCRs than the approximately 670-donor mean. A further reported finding was that TCR beta sequences accurately predicted the HLA-A and HLA-B alleles for most subjects in the first cohort. The sequencing pipeline was judged likely to have produced a cluster of highly shared sequence variants as a technical artifact. Most TCR sequences were observed very rarely across donors, whereas some public TCRs were present in many individuals. According to the authors, the approach could potentially be generalized to other disease states and immunological phenotypes. The study listed 170 or so TCR beta chains as associated with cytomegalovirus. A later genetic analysis associated a missense DCLRE1C variant with V-gene and J-gene trimming of TCR beta chains, and an independent cohort replicated the association. Linkage disequilibrium might explain the correlated functional status among segregating V segments, but an unknown experimental factor could not be excluded. In a later analysis, around 17,000 TCR beta sequences were associated with specific HLA alleles at a false discovery rate of 0.05. The presence/absence analyses assumed that sequencing depth was roughly uniform across donors, and that assumption may not be true. Immune exposure information for the cohort was limited to CMV serostatus. Strong co-occurrence of HLA alleles, especially DR and DQ, made assigning TCR associations to individual alleles difficult. Because counts were too low, roughly 17 rarely observed V segments, including chromosome 9 orphons, were left out of the earlier analysis of 500 to 650 of the donors. Because HLA typing was unavailable for some donors at each locus, only the typed subset was used in association tests. The cohort was sequenced for TCR beta chains only, and without alpha or paired-chain data the features that could be detected were limited. In an earlier analysis of some 500 of the donors, most TCR beta V segments appeared in productive rearrangements about 87% or about 30% of the time, broadly matching IMGT annotations. According to a later analysis, parvovirus B19, influenza, CMV and Epstein-Barr virus appeared linked to several top co-occurrence clusters. In a later analysis, HLA-associated TCR beta chains were found to be more clonally expanded and to have lower generation probabilities than equally common non-associated chains. The 87-base-pair reads could not distinguish some IMGT-functional V segments, including TRBV6-2 and TRBV6-3, so those segments were excluded. According to a later analysis, most CMV-associated TCR beta chains appeared to be HLA-restricted, and the HLA associations seemed to be driven largely by CMV exposure.

The V end loses 1 base and the J end loses 1 base, and a stretch of 14 bases separates them. CDR1 and CDR2, per the germline V gene (reference sequence), are SEHNR and FQNEAQ. Measured from the cysteine to the phenylalanine, the CDR3 is 18 residues long. Only the CDR3 portion is preserved as DNA: 54 bases, with reading frame beginning at the first base. Library generation was performed with the immunoSEQ multiplex PCR assay. A mixture of 60 forward primers for TCR Vbeta segments and 13 reverse primers for TCR Jbeta segments was used in the multiplex PCR. The CDR3 region of rearranged TCR beta genes was amplified from genomic DNA by a multiplex PCR assay. Amplified TCR beta libraries were sequenced as 87-base-pair reads on the Illumina HiSeq System. The authors processed their data as follows. Across the roughly 670 repertoires, a later analysis counted approximately 83 million unique TCR beta chains, approximately 12 million of which were shared by at least two donors. A nearest-neighbor algorithm error-corrected the raw reads and collapsed the reads into unique sequences, merging closely related sequences to remove PCR and sequencing errors. V, D and J gene segments were assigned by aligning CDR3 sequences to IMGT reference sequences. For a sequence to be retained, a match of at least six nucleotides was required to both a V gene segment and a J gene segment. Rearrangements were classified as productive when the CDR3 lacked stop codons and remained in frame with V and J, and all other rearrangements were classified as non-productive. CDR3 was defined according to IMGT convention as the region running from the second conserved V-encoded cysteine to the conserved J-encoded phenylalanine. The earlier analysis of about 610 of the donors excluded sequences that lacked an unambiguous match to a single V gene segment. An earlier analysis of approximately 590 of the donors called V segments functional above 56.7% productive rearrangements and segregating when the between-donor standard deviation exceeded 5%. A statistical classification framework was developed to diagnose cytomegalovirus status using the catalog of TCR beta chain sequences. V and J gene assignment, in a later analysis, came from comparing TCR nucleotide sequences with IMGT/GENE-DB human TR gene sequences. In a later analysis, CDR3 sequences and most-parsimonious VDJ recombination scenarios were assigned using the TCRdist pipeline. In a later analysis, every TCR beta chain was defined by the combination of its CDR3 amino acid sequence and its V-gene family, and reads without a unique V-gene family were dropped. As a way to deal with suspected cross-contamination and a sequencing artifact, a later analysis dropped approximately 590 nucleotide sequences that were highly shared and had low generation probability. A later analysis calculated a clonal expansion index for each public chain from normalized within-repertoire ranks of inferred template counts. Generation probabilities in a later analysis came from a VDJ recombination model fitted to out-of-frame rearrangements, and those results were checked against IGoR. Hypergeometric tests were used in a later analysis to score TCR-TCR, TCR-HLA and TCR-CMV co-occurrence, with a repertoire-size bias correction applied to the TCR pairs. A later analysis estimated false discovery rates by permuting HLA or CMV assignments 20 times. In a later analysis, co-occurring TCRs were grouped using DBSCAN, and TCRdist sequence similarity was added for clustering within HLA-allele-positive subsets. For co-occurrence clustering, repertoires with fewer than 30,000 or more than 120,000 public chains were excluded, along with about five repertoires with anomalous nucleotide sharing. Not all clones reach the TCRdb copy of this immuneACCESS table, which keeps in-frame sequences only. Checked studies attribute under half of the gap to unresolved V genes and leave the rest unexplained. The V and J calls and clone size are taken from that table; D and trimming were inferred from the DNA. Recorded for this sample are tens of thousands of clones; approximately 71% of them occurred a single time. 2% to 2.5% of the sample lies in the top ten.

The cohort comprised around 700 healthy bone marrow donors. At the time of sampling, every cohort member was nominally healthy, though immune exposures that went unrecorded were likely present. The donor tested CMV seronegative, placing the donor among the approximately 360 seronegative members of the cohort. Every donor gave a peripheral blood sample, and the peripheral blood mononuclear cells from that sample were used for TCR beta sequencing. Genomic DNA extraction from the blood cell samples was performed with the Qiagen DNeasy Blood Extraction Kit. The TCR was taken from a man aged 35-49 years in good health and CMV-seronegative. The sequencing sample was made of PBMCs. The sequence links TRBV7-9 to TRBJ2-6; 5 matching bases give a weak D call of TRBD1. The DNA reads as follows: TGTGCCAGCAGCTTAGGGAGCAGGGCCAATTCTGGGGCCAACGTCCTGACTTTC. Its translation is CASSLGSRANSGANVLTF. This CDR3, with the reference TRBV7-9 and TRBJ2-6 proteins standing in past its ends, gives the full variable domain DTGVSQNPRHKITKRGQNVTFRCDPISEHNRLYWYRQTLGQGPEFLTYFQNEAQLEKSRLLSDRFSAERPKGSFSTLEIQRTEQGDSAMYLCASSLGSRANSGANVLTFGAGSRLTVL.